This TCR beta chain is drawn from a study of T cells in Graves' hyperthyroidism and ophthalmopathy. On the study more broadly: Blood was drawn when the patient was first diagnosed and still untreated.

Lactation, pregnancy, other autoimmune disease or uncontrolled infection excluded patients. Thyroid ultrasound and orbital computed tomography, with clinical symptoms and serum thyroxine and TRAb, informed diagnoses. Researchers amplified the TCR beta CDR3 regions from RNA transcripts. The TCR CDR3 was amplified in a first-round RT-PCR using the HTBI primer set. Each CDR3 protein is one row after TCRdb ran MiXCR on the multiplex PCR reads. This table has roughly 740,000 distinct CDR3 sequences, less than 20% appearing once. Trimming took 7 bases from V and 6 from J; bases not matched to a gene: 9. The germline CDR1 and CDR2 sequences are MDHEN and SYDVKM. The CDR3 loop spans 13 amino acids.

The sequence was collected from a man aged 18 to 35 with Graves' hyperthyroidism. Material for sequencing was blood. The chain carries TRBV28 and TRBJ2-7; TRBD1 matches at 7 bases. CDR3 bases: TGTGCCAGCAAAGGGGGCTCGTGGGTCGAGCAGTACTTC. Its translation is CASKGGSWVEQYF.